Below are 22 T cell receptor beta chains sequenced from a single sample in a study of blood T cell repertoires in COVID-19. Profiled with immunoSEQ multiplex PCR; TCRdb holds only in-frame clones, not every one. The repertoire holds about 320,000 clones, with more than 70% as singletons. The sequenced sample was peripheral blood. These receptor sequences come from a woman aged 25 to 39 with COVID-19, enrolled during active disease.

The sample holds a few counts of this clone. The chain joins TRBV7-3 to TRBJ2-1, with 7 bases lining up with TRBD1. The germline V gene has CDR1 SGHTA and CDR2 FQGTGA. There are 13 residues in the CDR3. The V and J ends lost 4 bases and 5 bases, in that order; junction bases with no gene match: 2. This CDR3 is CASSSTGNNEQFF. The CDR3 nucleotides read TGTGCCAGCAGCTCGACAGGGAACAATGAGCAGTTCTTC.

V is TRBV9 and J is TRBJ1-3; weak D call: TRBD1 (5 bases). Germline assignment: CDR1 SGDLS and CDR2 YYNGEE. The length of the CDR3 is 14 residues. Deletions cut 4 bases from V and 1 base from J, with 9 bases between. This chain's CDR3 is CASSRGDSGNTIYF. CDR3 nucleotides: TGTGCCAGCAGCCGGGGGGATTCTGGAAACACCATATATTTT.

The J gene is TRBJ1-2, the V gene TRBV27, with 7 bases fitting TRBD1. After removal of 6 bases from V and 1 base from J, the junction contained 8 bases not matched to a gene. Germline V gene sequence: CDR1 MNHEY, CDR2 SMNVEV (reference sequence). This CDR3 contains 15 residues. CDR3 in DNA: TGTGCCAGCAGGGGGGGACAGAAAATTAACTATGGCTACACCTTC. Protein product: CASRGGQKINYGYTF.

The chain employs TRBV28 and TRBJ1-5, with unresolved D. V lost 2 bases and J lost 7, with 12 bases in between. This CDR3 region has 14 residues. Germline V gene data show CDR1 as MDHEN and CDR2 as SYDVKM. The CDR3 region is CASSLPSVVQPQHF. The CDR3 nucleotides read TGTGCCAGCAGTTTACCGTCGGTAGTCCAGCCCCAGCATTTT.

The DNA of the CDR3 is TGCGCAAGGGAGGGTCGGGAAGTTACGGACGTC. Encoded protein: CAREGREVTDV. The gene calls are TRBV6-5 and TRBJ2-7; 7 nucleotides match TRBD2. Looked up from germline, CDR1 is MNHEY and CDR2 is SVGAGI. The CDR3 runs 11 residues.

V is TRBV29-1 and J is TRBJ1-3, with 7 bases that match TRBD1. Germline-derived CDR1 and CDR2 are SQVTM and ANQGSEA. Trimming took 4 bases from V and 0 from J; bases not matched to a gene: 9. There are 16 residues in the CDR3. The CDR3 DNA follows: TGCAGCGTTGTAGGAAACCGGGACAGCTCTGGAAACACCATATATTTT. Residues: CSVVGNRDSSGNTIYF.

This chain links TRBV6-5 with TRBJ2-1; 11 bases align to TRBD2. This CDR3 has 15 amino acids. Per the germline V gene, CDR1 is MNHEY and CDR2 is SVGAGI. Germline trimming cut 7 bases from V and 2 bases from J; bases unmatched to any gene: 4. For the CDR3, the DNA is TGTGCCAGCACCCAGACTAGCGGGGCCTACAATGAGCAGTTCTTC. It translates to CASTQTSGAYNEQFF.

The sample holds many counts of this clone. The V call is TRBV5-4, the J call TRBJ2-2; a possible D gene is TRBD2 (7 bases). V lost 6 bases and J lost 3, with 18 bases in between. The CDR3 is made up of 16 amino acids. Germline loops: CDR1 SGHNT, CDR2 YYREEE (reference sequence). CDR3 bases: TGTGCCAGCACCCCTGGGGGGGCCCGGTACACCGGGGAGCTGTTTTTT. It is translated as CASTPGGARYTGELFF.

CDR3 sequence reads: CASSGGQGLPFNYGYTF. CDR3 in DNA: TGCGCCAGCAGCGGGGGACAGGGCCTTCCCTTTAACTATGGCTACACCTTC. The chain is built from TRBV5-1 and TRBJ1-2; 9 nucleotides match TRBD1. Germline V gene lookup returns CDR1 SGHRS and CDR2 YFSETQ. Germline trimming cut 4 bases from V and 1 base from J; bases unmatched to any gene: 11. The CDR3 extends over 17 amino acids.

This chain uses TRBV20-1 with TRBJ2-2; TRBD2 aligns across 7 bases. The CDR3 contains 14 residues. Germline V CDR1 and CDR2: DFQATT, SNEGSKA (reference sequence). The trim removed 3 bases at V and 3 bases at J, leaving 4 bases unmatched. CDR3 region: CSASRGGDTGELFF. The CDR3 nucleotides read TGCAGTGCTAGTCGGGGAGGGGACACCGGGGAGCTGTTTTTT.

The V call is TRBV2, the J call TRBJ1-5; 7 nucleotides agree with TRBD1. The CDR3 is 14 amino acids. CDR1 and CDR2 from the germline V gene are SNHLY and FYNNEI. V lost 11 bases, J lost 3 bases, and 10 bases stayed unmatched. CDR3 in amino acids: CAGGDSSNNQPQHF. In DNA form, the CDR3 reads TGTGCCGGCGGGGACAGCTCTAACAATCAGCCCCAGCATTTT.

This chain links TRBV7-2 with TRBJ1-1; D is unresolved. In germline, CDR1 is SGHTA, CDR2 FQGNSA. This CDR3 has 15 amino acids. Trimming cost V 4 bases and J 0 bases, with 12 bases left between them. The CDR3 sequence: CASSSSPFVNTEAFF. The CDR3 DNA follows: TGTGCCAGCAGCTCTAGTCCTTTTGTGAACACTGAAGCTTTCTTT.

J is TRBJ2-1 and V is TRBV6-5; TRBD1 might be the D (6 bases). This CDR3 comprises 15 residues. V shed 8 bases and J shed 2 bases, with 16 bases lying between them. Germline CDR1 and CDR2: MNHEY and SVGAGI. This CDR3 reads CASGAQDSAYNEQFF. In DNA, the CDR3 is TGTGCCAGCGGAGCCCAGGACAGCGCCTACAATGAGCAGTTCTTC.

This CDR3 is CATSDMGTGRRGELFF. The CDR3 bases are TGTGCCACCAGTGATATGGGGACAGGGCGTCGCGGGGAGCTGTTTTTT. The chain carries TRBV24-1 and TRBJ2-2, with TRBD1 matching 9 bases. After removal of 3 bases from V and 7 bases from J, the junction contained 8 bases not matched to a gene. The CDR3 is 16 residues long. Germline CDR1 and CDR2: KGHDR and SFDVKD.

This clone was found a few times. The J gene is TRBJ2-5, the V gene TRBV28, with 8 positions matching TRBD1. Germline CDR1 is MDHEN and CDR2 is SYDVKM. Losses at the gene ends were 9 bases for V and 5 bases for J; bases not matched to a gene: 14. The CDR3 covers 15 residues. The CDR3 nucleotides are TGTGCCAGTCTGGGATCCAGGGGGCTTTTGGAGACCCAGTACTTC. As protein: CASLGSRGLLETQYF.

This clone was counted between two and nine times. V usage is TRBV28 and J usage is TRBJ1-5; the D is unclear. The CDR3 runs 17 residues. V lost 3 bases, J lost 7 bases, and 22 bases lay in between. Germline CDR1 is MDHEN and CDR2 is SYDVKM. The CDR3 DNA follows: TGTGCCAGCAGTTTCGGTACGGAGAGGGTTGAATGGCAGCCCCAGCATTTT. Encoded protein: CASSFGTERVEWQPQHF.

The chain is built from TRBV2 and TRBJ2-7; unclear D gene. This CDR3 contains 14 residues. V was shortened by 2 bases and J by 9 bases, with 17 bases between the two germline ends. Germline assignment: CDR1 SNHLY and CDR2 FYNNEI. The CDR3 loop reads CASSERWMVLGQYF. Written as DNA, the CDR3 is TGTGCCAGCAGTGAAAGGTGGATGGTCCTAGGGCAGTACTTC.

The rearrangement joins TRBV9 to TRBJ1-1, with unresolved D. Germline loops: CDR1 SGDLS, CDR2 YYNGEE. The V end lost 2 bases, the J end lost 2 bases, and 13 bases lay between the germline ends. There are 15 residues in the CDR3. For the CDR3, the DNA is TGTGCCAGCAGCGTGGGAGGATATCTAAACACTGAAGCTTTCTTT. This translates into CASSVGGYLNTEAFF.

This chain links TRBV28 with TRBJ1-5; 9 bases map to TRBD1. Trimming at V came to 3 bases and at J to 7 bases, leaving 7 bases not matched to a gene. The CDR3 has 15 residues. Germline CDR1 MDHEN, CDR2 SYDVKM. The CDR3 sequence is CASSFGGQGYQPQHF. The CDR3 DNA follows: TGTGCCAGCAGTTTTGGGGGACAGGGTTACCAGCCCCAGCATTTT.

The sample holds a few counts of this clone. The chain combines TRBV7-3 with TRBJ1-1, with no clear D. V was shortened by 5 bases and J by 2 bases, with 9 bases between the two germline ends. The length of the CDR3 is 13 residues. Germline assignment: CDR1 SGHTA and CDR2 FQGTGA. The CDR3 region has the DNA TGTGCCAGCAGCCAAGACTATAACACTGAAGCTTTCTTT. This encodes CASSQDYNTEAFF.

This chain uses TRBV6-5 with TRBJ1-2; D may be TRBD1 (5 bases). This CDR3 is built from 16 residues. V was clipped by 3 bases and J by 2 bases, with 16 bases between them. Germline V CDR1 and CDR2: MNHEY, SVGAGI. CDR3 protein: CASSYSTGAGNYGYTF. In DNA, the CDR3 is TGTGCCAGCAGTTATTCGACCGGGGCGGGAAACTATGGCTACACCTTC.

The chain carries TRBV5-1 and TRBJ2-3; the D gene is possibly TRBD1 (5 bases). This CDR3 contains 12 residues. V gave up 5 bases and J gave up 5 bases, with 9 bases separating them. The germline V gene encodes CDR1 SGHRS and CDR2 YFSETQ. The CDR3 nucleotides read TGCGCCAGCAGACACACAGGAGATACGCAGTATTTT. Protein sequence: CASRHTGDTQYF.